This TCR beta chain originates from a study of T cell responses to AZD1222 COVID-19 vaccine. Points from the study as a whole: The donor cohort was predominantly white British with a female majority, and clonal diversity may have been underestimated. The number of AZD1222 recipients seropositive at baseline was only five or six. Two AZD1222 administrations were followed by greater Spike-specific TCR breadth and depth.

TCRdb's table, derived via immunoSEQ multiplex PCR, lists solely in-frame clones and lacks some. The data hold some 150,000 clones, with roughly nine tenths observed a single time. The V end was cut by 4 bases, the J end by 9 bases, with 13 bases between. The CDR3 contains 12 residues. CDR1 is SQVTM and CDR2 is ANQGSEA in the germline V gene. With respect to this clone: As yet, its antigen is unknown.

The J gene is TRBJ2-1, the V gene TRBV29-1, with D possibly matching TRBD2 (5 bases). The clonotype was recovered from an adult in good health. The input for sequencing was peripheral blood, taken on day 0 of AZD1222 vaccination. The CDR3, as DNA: TGCAGCGTTGGGCACCCTCGGGGTGAGCAGTTCTTC. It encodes CSVGHPRGEQFF.